This TCR beta chain was sequenced for a study of OX40 agonist ivuxolimab in advanced cancers. About the investigation overall: The costimulatory receptor OX40 (CD134) was targeted by ivuxolimab, a fully human IgG2 agonistic monoclonal antibody. The paper reports the monotherapy dose-escalation portion (N of about 56 patients) of the phase I ivuxolimab trial. Patients were allowed to have had prior anti-PD-1, anti-PD-L1 or anti-CTLA-4 therapy, and approximately 43% of the dose-escalation patients had previously received checkpoint inhibitors. Of the 50 to 55 patients in dose escalation, about 20 had hepatocellular carcinoma, roughly 15 had melanoma, 9 had renal cell carcinoma and 9 had head and neck cancer. In the dose-escalation cohort, roughly 80% of patients were male, and the mean age was around 60 years, with a range of roughly 23 to 85. Partial responses were achieved by three dose-escalation patients, of whom one had hepatocellular carcinoma and two had cutaneous melanoma. Intravenous ivuxolimab was administered to patients every 2 weeks at six dose levels: 0.01, 0.1, 0.3, 1.5, 3 and 10 mg/kg. Peripheral TCRbeta sequencing aimed to test whether ivuxolimab altered TCR sequence diversity and caused clonal T-cell expansion.

To sequence the TCRbeta CDR3 region, genomic DNA was isolated from the sorted cells. The immunoSEQ Assay was used for sequencing of TCRbeta CDR3 regions. TCRdb retrieved this table from immuneACCESS and kept in-frame rearrangements only. Not all clones are present; in checked studies, unresolved V genes account for under half, and no reason is known for the remainder. The sample table records 18,000 or so clones; 87% of these occur just once. The ten largest clones add up to 25% to 35% of the sample. The CDR3 has 14 amino acids, counting the end cysteine and phenylalanine. The only DNA kept is the CDR3, 42 bases in frame from the first base. Via the germline V gene (reference sequence), CDR1 is SEHNR and CDR2 FQNEAQ. This clone was picked up one time. The specificity of this receptor is unknown. Base quality data are lacking; no much larger clone is found one base away. Patients with a history of autoimmune disease or receiving systemic immunosuppression were excluded from the trial. Peripheral blood for TCR sequencing was collected from all dose cohorts at baseline, on cycle 4 day 1, and on cycle 7 day 1. The samples were taken from a phase I, first-in-human, multicenter, open-label dose-escalation trial of ivuxolimab. The trial enrolled adults with locally advanced or metastatic head and neck squamous cell, hepatocellular, melanoma or renal cell carcinoma. Before TCR sequencing, CD4+ T cells and CD8+ T cells from peripheral blood were sorted into separate populations.

General study outcomes and caveats: In partial responders in the 0.1-3.0 mg/kg groups, normalized peripheral clonal expansion was found to be among the lowest, especially among CD8+ T cells. The antigen specificity of the clonally expanded peripheral T cells was not determined. Low levels of normalized T-cell clonal expansion were also seen in some patients who did not respond. Clonal expansion of both CD4+ and CD8+ blood T cells was observed from baseline to week 6 at doses 0.1 to 3.0 mg/kg. On average, CD8+ T cells showed more expanded clones than CD4+ T cells after ivuxolimab.

The sequence links TRBV7-9 to TRBJ2-5; TRBD1 agrees with 8 junctional bases. The DNA matches TRBJ2-7 better at its end, which makes the J call doubtful. The clonotype was recovered from an adult with an advanced solid tumor such as melanoma, head and neck, liver or kidney cancer. Sequences were derived from CD4+ or CD8+ T cells sorted from blood, sampled in a trial of the OX40 agonist ivuxolimab. The sequenced DNA: TGTGCCAGCAGCTTCCGGGACAGGAACTCCGAGCAGTACTTC. This translates into CASSFRDRNSEQYF.